A single T cell receptor (beta chain) is shown here with its context. The CDR3 has 13 amino acids. The germline V gene encodes CDR1 SQVTM and CDR2 ANQGSEA. Trimming left V 6 bases short and J 6 bases short, with 18 bases between. TCRdb's copy holds only in-frame clones and misses some; the assay was immunoSEQ multiplex PCR. The sample lists about 89,000 clones; about nine tenths were seen once. The data stem from a study of preoperative IRX-2 immunotherapy in early breast cancer. Regarding treatment: preoperative locoregional IRX-2 cytokine immunotherapy. This phase Ib study tested locoregional IRX-2 cytokine immunotherapy given before surgery.

The sequence was collected from a human donor with breast cancer. The material was tumor tissue, obtained after IRX-2 immunotherapy. The rearrangement uses TRBV29-1 and TRBJ2-7; no firm D call. The CDR3 nucleotides read TGCAGCGTCGTGGATCTCTCGTCATCCGAGCAGTACTTC. Translated: CSVVDLSSSEQYF.